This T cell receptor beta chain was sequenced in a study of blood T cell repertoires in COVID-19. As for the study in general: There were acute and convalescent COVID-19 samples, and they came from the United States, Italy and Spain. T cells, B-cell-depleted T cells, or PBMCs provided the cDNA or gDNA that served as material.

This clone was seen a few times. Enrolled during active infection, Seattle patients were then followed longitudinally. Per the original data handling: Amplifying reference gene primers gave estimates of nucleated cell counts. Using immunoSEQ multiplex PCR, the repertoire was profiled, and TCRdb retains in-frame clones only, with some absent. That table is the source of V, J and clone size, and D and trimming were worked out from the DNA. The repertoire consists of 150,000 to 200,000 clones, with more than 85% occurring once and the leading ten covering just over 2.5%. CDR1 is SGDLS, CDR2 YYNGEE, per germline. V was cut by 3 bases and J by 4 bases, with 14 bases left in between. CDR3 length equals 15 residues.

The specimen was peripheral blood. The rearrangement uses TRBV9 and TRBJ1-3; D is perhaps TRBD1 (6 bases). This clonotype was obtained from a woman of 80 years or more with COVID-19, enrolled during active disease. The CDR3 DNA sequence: TGTGCCAGCAGCGGTGCAGGGGCCAGAGGAAACACCATATATTTT. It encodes CASSGAGARGNTIYF.